This note documents a single T cell receptor beta chain sequence. Its antigen is still unknown. A read error may be the cause here, since a much bigger clone is one base away. The sample belongs to a study of vaccination and CD4 T cells after COVID-19 (dated 2022 in TCRdb). With respect to the entire study: Every convalescent patient had a positive nasal swab PCR test for SARS-CoV-2, with mild disease in under ten patients and severe disease in one. The convalescent cohort comprised six males and four females, including two Hispanic individuals, seven Caucasians, two Asians and one multiracial person. Two doses of either the Pfizer-BioNTech BNT162b2 vaccine (n=8) or the Moderna mRNA-1273 vaccine (n=2) were administered to participants. Post-COVID blood samples from convalescent patients were collected a median of 101 days after diagnosis, with a range of roughly 30 to 170 days. Post-vaccine blood samples were taken a median of 72 days after the second vaccine dose, with a range of about 14 to 241 days. For a few convalescent patients, samples were collected at an early post-vaccination timepoint (day 14) as well as at a late post-vaccination timepoint (days 161 to 241). Overlapping spike peptide pools from SARS-CoV-2 and from the common cold coronaviruses HCoV-NL63, HCoV-OC43 and HCoV-229E were used as culture stimuli. As controls, cultures received a CEFX viral epitope pool (the positive control), an HIV-1 Nef peptide pool (the negative control), or no peptide at all. In approximately eleven COVID-19 convalescent patients and a handful of infection-naive healthy vaccine recipients, the spike-specific CD4+ TCR repertoire before mRNA vaccination was compared with the repertoire after mRNA vaccination. What the research found in general, with its limitations: Nearly all vaccine-specific clones in convalescent patients (304 of 307) were mono-reactive for SARS-CoV-2 spike rather than cross-reactive with common cold coronaviruses. The median count of SARS-CoV-2-reactive clonotypes went up from approximately 20 after infection to 38 after vaccination, although the change was not significant. Among the post-vaccine SARS-CoV-2-reactive clones in convalescent patients, a median roughly 85% showed up only after vaccination, which suggests vaccine-specific priming. The study included relatively few convalescent patients and did not analyze early timepoints after natural infection.

Receptor amplification or capture employed PCR. DNA from cultured CD4+ T cells was subjected to TCR sequencing with the Oncomine TCR Beta short-read assay at the Johns Hopkins FTIC core. The QIAamp micro DNA kit was used to extract genomic DNA from the cultured CD4+ T cells. The Oncomine TCR Beta libraries from cultured CD4+ T cells were pooled using unique dual indexes and then sequenced on an Illumina iSeq 100. Per the original workflow: Non-productive sequences were removed, and CDR3s not starting with C, not ending with F or W, or shorter than 7 amino acids were discarded. The MANAFEST web application identified antigen-specific clonotypes by comparing peptide-stimulated wells against reference wells and other culture wells. An FDR below 0.05, an odds ratio above 5, and a productive frequency above 0.1% in at least two of three replicate wells were required for clones to be considered positive. Clonotypes that were significantly expanded in both SARS-CoV-2 spike wells and at least one common cold coronavirus spike condition were defined as cross-reactive. CDR3 homology was assessed with Levenshtein distances (stringdist) and unrooted phylogenetic trees (ape) in R version 3.6.1. TCRdb's own reprocessing of the public reads used fastp at Q25 and MiXCR and kept productive beta chains. Duplicate CDR3 protein sequences are folded into a single record with the most common DNA and genes. The V and J calls come from TCRdb's annotation, not from the publication. In all, the sample holds tens of thousands of distinct CDR3 sequences, and 28% of those were seen once. Around 7.5% of the sample is in the top ten clones.

What the time point label conveys for this sample: late sampling 161 to 241 days after vaccination in three convalescent patients. Explained via the paper, the treatment or condition label denotes: approximately nine-day PBMC culture with coronavirus spike peptide pools or control peptides (ViraFEST assay). To expand antigen-specific T cells with peptide pools and then pick out the expanded clonotypes through TCR sequencing, the study relied on the ViraFEST assay. The convalescent patients' positive SARS-CoV-2 PCR tests were from March to December 2020, which was before the Alpha, Beta and Delta variants emerged in the United States. PBMCs were cultured at a few million per well in IMDM supplemented with roughly 5% human AB serum and about 9.6 IU/ml IL-2, with approximately 11 ug/ml peptide pools added. Half of the culture medium was replaced with fresh IL-2-containing medium on days 3 and 7. Once the cells had been in culture for over nine days, the EasySep CD4+ T cell isolation kit was used to isolate CD4+ T cells by negative selection. Ficoll-Paque Plus gradient centrifugation was used to isolate PBMCs from whole blood, and the isolated PBMCs were then either used fresh or cryopreserved at -140C. In general, triplicate wells were set up for every culture condition.

The germline V gene sets CDR1 to SQVTM and CDR2 to ANQGSEA. Including cysteine and phenylalanine, the CDR3 has 12 amino acids. Solely the CDR3 DNA is kept, with 36 bases framed from the first base. This sequence was found in a human donor who had recovered from COVID-19. The specimen comprised CD4+ T cells from blood, cultured in vitro, sampled about 7 months after SARS-CoV-2 vaccination. The sequence links TRBV29-1 to TRBJ2-5; a tentative D call is TRBD1 (5 bases match). The CDR3 corresponds to CGVDKGQETQYF. Read as DNA, the sequence is TGCGGCGTTGATAAGGGGCAAGAGACCCAGTACTTC.